This section outlines one T cell receptor beta chain sequence together with its context. What it recognizes is unknown. TCRdb re-called the reads with MiXCR, one entry per CDR3 protein. The sample holds around 710,000 distinct CDR3 sequences; 25% to 30% are singletons and the top ten take around 13%. Germline assignment: CDR1 LGHNA and CDR2 YSLEER. With 0 bases removed from V and 2 bases from J, the gap between germline ends came to 18 bases. The CDR3 runs to 18 residues. This entry belongs to a study of T cell repertoires in cytomegalovirus infection. Study background: Epitope selection comprised recently identified HLA-C-restricted CMV epitopes and well-studied HLA-B-restricted CMV epitopes. An indication of both CMV infection and matching HLA type came from public TCR beta signatures. General study points: It was HLA-C-restricted CMV-specific TCR beta clonotypes that dominated the response ex vivo.

This TCR was sampled from a human donor in good health (CMV status not recorded). Some clones in this sample may be carry-over from other donors' samples. J is TRBJ2-3 and V is TRBV4-3; D not resolved. Specimen: cultured CD8+ T cells from PBMCs, collected from culture after CMV antigen stimulation. The CDR3 is CASSQDQSGPGHTDTQYF. The CDR3 nucleotides read TGCGCCAGCAGCCAAGATCAATCGGGCCCGGGCCACACAGATACGCAGTATTTT.